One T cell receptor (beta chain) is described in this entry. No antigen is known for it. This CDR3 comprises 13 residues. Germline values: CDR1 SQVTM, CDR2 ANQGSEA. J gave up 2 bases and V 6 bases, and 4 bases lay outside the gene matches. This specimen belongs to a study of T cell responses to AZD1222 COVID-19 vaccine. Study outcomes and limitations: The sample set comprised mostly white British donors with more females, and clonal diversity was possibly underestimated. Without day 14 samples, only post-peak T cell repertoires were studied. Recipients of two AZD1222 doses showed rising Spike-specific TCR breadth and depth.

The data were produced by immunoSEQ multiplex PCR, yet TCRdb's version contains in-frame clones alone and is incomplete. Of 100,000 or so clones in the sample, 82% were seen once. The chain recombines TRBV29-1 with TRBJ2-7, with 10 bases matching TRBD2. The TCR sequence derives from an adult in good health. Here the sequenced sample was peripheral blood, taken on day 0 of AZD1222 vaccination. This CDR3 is CSVRTSGPYEQYF. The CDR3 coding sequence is TGCAGCGTCCGGACTAGCGGCCCCTACGAGCAGTACTTC.